This T cell receptor (beta chain) was found in a study of human T cells and chemical hapten exposure. The time point denotes: patch test 3, about 24 weeks after DPC sensitization. The treatment is: therapeutic diphenylcyclopropenone sensitization with weekly scalp DPC. Blood collection happened ahead of applying each patch test. Library construction involved attaching unique molecular identifiers to individual cDNA molecules, which allowed quantitative, reproducible TCR counting. A single record per CDR3 protein comes from TCRdb applying MiXCR to the RACE reads. The sample has tens of thousands of distinct CDR3 sequences, roughly 11% seen once. This clonotype was detected a few times. Between the trimmed V and J ends, which lost 7 bases and 4 bases, there was a span of 9 bases. The CDR3 has 12 amino acids. Germline V gene data show CDR1 as ENHRY and CDR2 as SYGVKD.

Sequenced here: whole blood, sampled in connection with sensitization to the hapten diphenylcyclopropenone (DPC). This sequence was found in a woman younger than 45 with alopecia areata. Some clones in this sample may be carry-over from other donors' samples. The chain carries TRBV10-3 and TRBJ2-3; D unclear. The CDR3 protein is CAITAGADTQYF. CDR3 in DNA: TGTGCCATCACAGCAGGAGCAGATACGCAGTATTTT.